Given below is one T cell receptor beta chain in context. The target antigen is unknown. CDR3 length: 12 residues. Germline assignment: CDR1 MNHNS and CDR2 SASEGT. The V and J ends lost 4 bases and 5 bases respectively, with 8 bases between them. Obtained as resections during corrective heart surgery, the thymus tissue was then studied. The data are from a study of human thymus T cells. The study's findings and limits: Unrelated individuals were reported by related research to share highly overlapping thymic repertoires.

Sequencing was performed with immunoSEQ multiplex PCR; in TCRdb, only in-frame clones are kept and a portion is missing. The profile shows roughly 130,000 clones, more than 90% of them singletons. The material sequenced was thymus tissue. V usage is TRBV6-1 and J usage is TRBJ1-1; D is unresolved. This sequence was found in a boy in the first two years of life with a congenital heart defect but otherwise immunologically healthy. The CDR3 nucleotides are TGTGCCAGCAGTGTGGACCCAACTGAAGCTTTCTTT. Translating gives CASSVDPTEAFF.